A single sample gave rise to the 6 T cell receptor beta chains below, sequenced in a study of cytomegalovirus exposure and HLA in healthy donors. PCR involved 60 Vbeta and 13 Jbeta primers. This table comes from immunoSEQ multiplex PCR, and its TCRdb copy is limited to in-frame clones, with some not included. The profile shows around 76,000 clones, 78% of them singletons. The material sequenced was PBMCs. These TCRs come from a woman between 40 and 50 years old in good health and CMV-seropositive.

This chain joins TRBV19 and TRBJ2-7; 9 bases match TRBD1. This CDR3 region has 16 residues. After removal of 4 bases from V and 1 base from J, the junction contained 8 bases not matched to a gene. CDR1 and CDR2 (germline): LNHDA, SQIVND (reference sequence). The DNA of the CDR3 is TGTGCCAGTAGTAGCCCGACCGGGACAGGGTCCTACGAGCAGTACTTC. This encodes CASSSPTGTGSYEQYF.

This clone was seen a single time. J is TRBJ2-1 and V is TRBV5-4; 8 bases are a match to TRBD2. There are 16 residues in the CDR3. Germline V lookup: CDR1 SGHNT, CDR2 YYREEE (reference sequence). The trim removed 5 bases at V and 0 bases at J, leaving 7 bases unmatched. The CDR3 here is CASRSKRGSSYNEQFF. The DNA for the CDR3 is TGTGCCAGCAGGAGCAAGCGGGGGAGCTCCTACAATGAGCAGTTCTTC.

The sample holds a few counts of this clone. The CDR3 is CASSRTYEQYF. CDR3 nucleotides: TGTGCCAGCAGCCGAACTTACGAGCAGTACTTC. The rearrangement links TRBV7-8 to TRBJ2-7; D gene uncertain. Deletions cut 5 bases from V and 4 bases from J, with 6 bases between. CDR3 length: 11 amino acids. Germline CDR1 reads SGHVS; CDR2 reads FQNEAQ.

The genes are TRBV7-2 and TRBJ2-7, with 8 bases that match TRBD2. The CDR3 sequence is 16 residues long. V dropped 5 bases and J dropped 1; count of bases not matched to a gene: 10. CDR1 is SGHTA and CDR2 is FQGNSA in the germline V gene. CDR3 protein: CASSPSGGAPSYEQYF. CDR3 sequence (DNA): TGTGCCAGCAGCCCGTCGGGGGGGGCGCCTTCCTACGAGCAGTACTTC.

This clone occurred a few times. The gene calls are TRBV30 and TRBJ2-2; TRBD2 matches at 8 bases. This CDR3 comprises 15 residues. The germline CDR1 and CDR2 sequences are GTSNPN and SVGIG (reference sequence). The ends lost 6 bases at V and 6 bases at J; junction bases unmatched: 12. CDR3 sequence: CACPPGAGGAGELFF. CDR3 nucleotide sequence: TGTGCCTGCCCCCCCGGGGCGGGGGGAGCCGGGGAGCTGTTTTTT.

Only a few counts were recorded for this clone. The chain links TRBV5-6 to TRBJ2-5, with TRBD1 matching over 8 bases. J gave up 4 bases and V 4 bases, and 12 bases lay outside the gene matches. This CDR3 contains 16 residues. In germline, CDR1 is SGHDT, CDR2 YYEEEE. The CDR3 spells CASSPTHRGLGETQYF. The CDR3 DNA reads as TGTGCCAGCAGCCCTACCCACAGGGGGTTGGGAGAGACCCAGTACTTC.